What follows are 8 T cell receptor beta chains derived from one specimen sequenced in a study of blood T cell repertoires in COVID-19. The protocol was immunoSEQ multiplex PCR, while the TCRdb copy is restricted to in-frame clones and leaves out a portion. Of about 190,000 clones listed, roughly 84% are singletons. The sequencing input was PBMCs or T cells enriched from blood (not recorded which). These receptors were taken from a woman in her 30s who had recovered from COVID-19.

The chain links TRBV7-9 to TRBJ1-2, with 9 nucleotides matching TRBD1. The CDR3 contains 16 residues. Germline CDR1 and CDR2: SEHNR and FQNEAQ (reference sequence). With V trimmed by 5 bases and J by 3 bases, 10 bases remained unmatched. CDR3 protein: CASSLTGTGSDYGYTF. CDR3 in DNA: TGTGCCAGCAGCCTCACCGGGACAGGGTCAGACTATGGCTACACCTTC.

This clone was detected a few times. V usage is TRBV28 and J usage is TRBJ1-4; D is unclear. V lost 5 bases, J lost 11 bases, and 12 bases lay in between. CDR1 and CDR2 from the germline V gene are MDHEN and SYDVKM. The CDR3 sequence is 12 residues long. CDR3 in amino acids: CASSDSLAKLFF. The CDR3 DNA is TGTGCCAGCAGTGATTCGCTCGCGAAACTGTTTTTT.

The J gene is TRBJ2-4, the V gene TRBV28, with D perhaps TRBD1 (5 bases). This CDR3 contains 18 residues. Germline CDR1 and CDR2: MDHEN and SYDVKM. V was trimmed by 6 bases and J by 0 bases, leaving 21 bases between them. In DNA, the CDR3 is TGTGCCAGCAGCCGAACCCGGACACTCCTCTTAGCCAAAAACATTCAGTACTTC. It yields the protein CASSRTRTLLLAKNIQYF.

Only one count was recorded for this clone. J is TRBJ2-2 and V is TRBV7-3, with 8 positions matching TRBD2. Germline V gene data show CDR1 as SGHTA and CDR2 as FQGTGA. V shed 5 bases, J shed 0 bases, and the junction held 5 bases outside the gene matches. The CDR3 has 16 residues. The CDR3 DNA sequence: TGTGCCAGCAGCCCTACGGGACTAGCGAACACCGGGGAGCTGTTTTTT. Translation gives CASSPTGLANTGELFF.

The V call is TRBV19, the J call TRBJ1-4; 7 bases fit TRBD1. The CDR3 extends over 16 amino acids. Germline trimming cut 6 bases from V and 0 bases from J; bases unmatched to any gene: 7. CDR1 LNHDA and CDR2 SQIVND come from the germline V gene (reference sequence). The CDR3 loop is CASREQGPTTNEKLFF. CDR3 in DNA: TGTGCCAGTAGGGAACAGGGGCCCACAACTAATGAAAAACTGTTTTTT.

The rearrangement uses TRBV24-1 and TRBJ2-1, with 9 nucleotides matching TRBD2. This CDR3 contains 14 residues. Per germline, CDR1 KGHDR and CDR2 SFDVKD. The junction had 3 bases not matched to a gene; V was cut back by 7 bases and J by 3 bases. CDR3 loop: CATSHSGGYNEQFF. CDR3 in DNA: TGTGCCACCAGCCATAGCGGGGGCTACAATGAGCAGTTCTTC.

V usage is TRBV9 and J usage is TRBJ1-2; the match to TRBD1 covers 8 bases. The trim removed 3 bases at V and 1 base at J, leaving 2 bases unmatched. The CDR3 contains 14 residues. Germline CDR1 reads SGDLS; CDR2 reads YYNGEE. This CDR3 is CASSAGQGNYGYTF. The DNA for the CDR3 is TGTGCCAGCAGCGCAGGACAGGGTAACTATGGCTACACCTTC.

V and J are TRBV28 and TRBJ2-7; 9 nucleotides line up with TRBD1. Germline V gene lookup returns CDR1 MDHEN and CDR2 SYDVKM. The junction had 1 base not matched to a gene; V was cut back by 2 bases and J by 5 bases. The CDR3 runs 13 residues. The CDR3 loop is CASSLGDRDEQYF. For the CDR3, the DNA is TGTGCCAGCAGTTTAGGGGACAGGGACGAGCAGTACTTC.